This T cell receptor (beta chain) came from a study of post-analysis software for immune sequencing data. Overall study results and limits: A handful of TRBV segments were significantly more frequent in patients than in controls. TRBV5-6, TRBV5-1 and TRBV20-1 were among these segments.

With respect to this clonotype: Its target is unknown.

Unique molecular identifiers were carried by the TCR beta cDNA libraries. TCRdb redid the calling of the PCR reads with MiXCR, one entry per CDR3 protein. The sample yields around 700,000 distinct CDR3 sequences, around 60% seen once. The ends lost 5 bases at V and 0 bases at J; junction bases unmatched: 3. CDR3 length: 16 amino acids. Looked up from germline, CDR1 is SQVTM and CDR2 is ANQGSEA. The chain uses TRBV29-1 and TRBJ2-1; 14 bases are a match to TRBD2. Sequencing used blood. The sequence was collected from a girl under 10 years old with multiple sclerosis. The CDR3 protein is CSVWTSGGSSYNEQFF. CDR3 sequence (DNA): TGCAGCGTTTGGACTAGCGGGGGGAGCTCCTACAATGAGCAGTTCTTC.